Presented here are 26 T cell receptor beta chains from one specimen sequenced in a study of control samples from healthy donors and cancer patients. Repertoires were generated with immunoSEQ multiplex PCR, while TCRdb's copy carries only in-frame clones and drops some. The repertoire has 150,000 or so clones, 90% to 95% of them found once; the top ten carry 8.5%. The sequenced sample was blood. The receptors derive from a woman aged 40 to 49 in good health.

The rearrangement joins TRBV6-4 to TRBJ2-7, with 9 bases matching TRBD2. The germline V gene encodes CDR1 MRHNA and CDR2 SNTAGT. The CDR3 is made up of 15 amino acids. The J segment lost 2 bases and the V segment lost 5 bases, leaving 7 bases of the junction unmatched. The CDR3 here is CASSSPAGGPYEQYF. The CDR3 DNA is TGTGCCAGCAGTAGTCCAGCGGGGGGTCCCTACGAGCAGTACTTC.

J is TRBJ1-1 and V is TRBV5-4, with D hard to call. V gave up 1 base and J gave up 0 bases, with 7 bases separating them. The germline V gene encodes CDR1 SGHNT and CDR2 YYREEE (reference sequence). The CDR3 sequence is 14 residues long. The CDR3 bases are TGTGCCAGCAGCTTGACACCAATGAACACTGAAGCTTTCTTT. It encodes CASSLTPMNTEAFF.

The genes are TRBV3-1 (or the pseudogene TRBV3-2) and TRBJ1-5; weak D call: TRBD1 (5 bases). V gave up 5 bases and J gave up 0 bases, with 11 bases separating them. CDR3 length equals 15 residues. CDR1 is LGHDT and CDR2 is YNNKEL in the germline V gene (reference sequence). The CDR3 protein is CASSSGGYSNQPQHF. Written as DNA, the CDR3 is TGTGCCAGCAGCTCCGGGGGGTATAGCAATCAGCCCCAGCATTTT.

The chain recombines TRBV5-4 with TRBJ1-5; D unresolved. This CDR3 is built from 14 residues. V was trimmed by 1 base and J by 6 bases, leaving 11 bases between them. The V gene's germline CDR1 is SGHNT and CDR2 YYREEE (reference sequence). The DNA of the CDR3 is TGTGCCAGCAGCTTGTACGAGGCCCCTCAGCCCCAGCATTTT. It translates to CASSLYEAPQPQHF.

J is TRBJ2-2 and V is TRBV5-1; 8 nucleotides agree with TRBD2. Unmatched junction bases numbered 13, after V lost 5 bases and J lost 4 bases. The CDR3 contains 17 residues. Germline V gene lookup returns CDR1 SGHRS and CDR2 YFSETQ. CDR3 nucleotides: TGCGCCAGCAGAACAAACCCGGGGGGGCCTAGCACCGGGGAGCTGTTTTTT. This sequence encodes CASRTNPGGPSTGELFF.

This chain links TRBV7-6 with TRBJ1-5; D gene unclear. The CDR3 is made up of 15 amino acids. Deletions cut 2 bases from V and 0 bases from J, with 8 bases between. The germline CDR1 and CDR2 sequences are SGHVS and FNYEAQ. The CDR3 DNA is TGTGCCAGCAGCTTATCGGGATATAGCAATCAGCCCCAGCATTTT. This encodes CASSLSGYSNQPQHF.

This rearrangement joins TRBV6-5 to TRBJ2-7; 9 bases are a match to TRBD1. The V segment lost 2 bases and the J segment 3 bases; nucleotides outside the gene matches: 5. This CDR3 region has 15 residues. Per germline, CDR1 MNHEY and CDR2 SVGAGI. CDR3 region: CASSYRDRDGYEQYF. CDR3 in DNA: TGTGCCAGCAGTTACCGGGACAGGGATGGCTACGAGCAGTACTTC.

This chain joins TRBV27 and TRBJ1-6; no reliable D call. This CDR3 has 14 residues. Deletions cut 7 bases from V and 7 bases from J, with 14 bases between. CDR1 and CDR2 (germline): MNHEY, SMNVEV (reference sequence). The CDR3: CASKTTRGNSPLHF. The CDR3 DNA is TGTGCCAGCAAGACCACAAGAGGGAATTCACCCCTCCACTTT.

This rearrangement joins TRBV5-1 to TRBJ1-2; 8 bases align to TRBD1. The CDR3 length is 15 residues. Trimming cost V 4 bases and J 6 bases; bases outside gene matches: 11. Germline CDR1 and CDR2: SGHRS and YFSETQ. The CDR3 DNA reads as TGCGCCAGCAGCCCCAGGGGGCTTAGTATGGATGGCTACACCTTC. This gives the protein CASSPRGLSMDGYTF.

The chain is built from TRBV7-6 and TRBJ2-5; D is unclear. The CDR3 contains 13 residues. Germline-derived CDR1 and CDR2 are SGHVS and FNYEAQ. Deletions cut 3 bases from V and 2 bases from J, with 7 bases between. CDR3 DNA: TGTGCCAGCAGCTTTGGCAGTCAAGAGACCCAGTACTTC. The encoded protein is CASSFGSQETQYF. Based on the CDR3 plus reference TRBV7-6 and TRBJ2-5, the full variable domain is GAGVSQSPRYKVTKRGQDVALRCDPISGHVSLYWYRQALGQGPEFLTYFNYEAQQDKSGLPNDRFSAERPEGSISTLTIQRTEQRDSAMYRCASSFGSQETQYFGPGTRLLVL.

The chain carries TRBV29-1 and TRBJ1-1; D is perhaps TRBD1 (5 bases). V was pared by 7 bases and J by 4 bases, with 13 bases between. The CDR3 runs 12 residues. Looked up from germline, CDR1 is SQVTM and CDR2 is ANQGSEA. CDR3 DNA: TGCAGCGCGTCGAGGGGTGGCACTGAAGCTTTCTTT. Translating it yields CSASRGGTEAFF.

This chain joins TRBV5-1 and TRBJ1-1, with unresolved D. Germline loops: CDR1 SGHRS, CDR2 YFSETQ. The CDR3 sequence is 14 residues long. The ends were cut back, 0 bases at V and 4 bases at J, with 10 bases in the middle. The CDR3, as DNA: TGCGCCAGCAGCTTGGCGGCCGGCGGCACTGAAGCTTTCTTT. Protein: CASSLAAGGTEAFF.

The J gene is TRBJ1-1, the V gene TRBV7-2; 7 bases agree with TRBD1. The CDR3 is 14 amino acids. Germline CDR1 and CDR2: SGHTA and FQGNSA. V shed 4 bases, J shed 1 base, and the junction held 3 bases outside the gene matches. The CDR3 here is CASSSYRGNTEAFF. The DNA of the CDR3 is TGTGCCAGCAGCTCATACAGGGGGAACACTGAAGCTTTCTTT.

The chain uses TRBV3-1 (or the pseudogene TRBV3-2) and TRBJ2-7; TRBD2 might be the D (7 bases). The V end lost 1 base, the J end lost 4 bases, and 17 bases lay between the germline ends. CDR3 length: 16 amino acids. The V gene's germline CDR1 is LGHDT and CDR2 YNNKEL (reference sequence). CDR3 in amino acids: CASSQGSSGDIYEQYF. CDR3 coding DNA: TGTGCCAGCAGCCAAGGTTCCAGCGGGGACATATACGAGCAGTACTTC.

This clone appeared once. V and J are TRBV6-5 and TRBJ2-7, with D possibly TRBD1 on 6 matching bases. Between the trimmed V and J ends, which lost 7 bases and 2 bases, there was a span of 9 bases. Germline V gene sequence: CDR1 MNHEY, CDR2 SVGAGI. This CDR3 comprises 12 residues. For the CDR3, the DNA is TGTGCCAGCAAGACAGGAACCTACGAGCAGTACTTC. Translated: CASKTGTYEQYF.

The J gene is TRBJ1-4, the V gene TRBV6-5; no definite D call. V shed 7 bases and J shed 8 bases, with 11 bases lying between them. The germline V gene has CDR1 MNHEY and CDR2 SVGAGI. This CDR3 is built from 12 residues. The CDR3 DNA follows: TGTGCCAGCAATGCAGTGGGGGAAAAACTGTTTTTT. It translates to CASNAVGEKLFF.

This chain joins TRBV20-1 and TRBJ2-7, with a weak D call TRBD1 (5 bases). V gave up 3 bases and J gave up 3 bases, with 9 bases separating them. CDR1 and CDR2 from the germline V gene are DFQATT and SNEGSKA (reference sequence). The CDR3 runs 12 residues. CDR3 DNA: TGCAGTGCTAGTAGGCAGGGCTACGAGCAGTACTTC. This sequence encodes CSASRQGYEQYF.

CDR3 loop: CASSVNLSGTGNEKLFF. DNA of the CDR3: TGTGCCAGCAGTGTCAATTTATCCGGGACAGGGAATGAAAAACTGTTTTTT. The chain couples TRBV6-1 to TRBJ1-4, with TRBD1 matching over 9 bases. CDR1 is MNHNS and CDR2 is SASEGT in the germline V gene. V shed 4 bases and J 5 bases; nucleotides not matched to a gene: 11. CDR3 size: 17 residues.

This chain joins TRBV4-3 and TRBJ1-4; a possible D gene is TRBD1 (6 bases). Germline CDR1 is LGHNA and CDR2 is YSLEER. This CDR3 has 15 amino acids. Between the trimmed V and J ends, which lost 0 bases and 7 bases, there was a span of 12 bases. In nucleotides, the CDR3 is TGCGCCAGCAGCCAAGATCTGGCAGGGGCTGAAAAACTGTTTTTT. Residues: CASSQDLAGAEKLFF.

The chain couples TRBV19 to TRBJ1-2; 10 nucleotides match TRBD1. CDR3 size: 13 residues. Germline CDR1 and CDR2: LNHDA and SQIVND (reference sequence). Trimming cost V 3 bases and J 14 bases; bases outside gene matches: 9. In DNA form, the CDR3 reads TGTGCCAGTAGTATCACCCGGGACAGGGGTTTAACCTTC. This sequence encodes CASSITRDRGLTF.

The chain employs TRBV11-2 and TRBJ1-3; D unresolved. From germline, CDR1 is SGHAT and CDR2 FQNNGV. V was clipped by 5 bases and J by 4 bases, with 6 bases between them. This CDR3 region has 12 residues. The CDR3 sequence: CASSAGGNTIYF. The DNA of the CDR3 is TGTGCCAGCAGCGCCGGGGGAAACACCATATATTTT.

This chain connects TRBV11-2 to TRBJ2-1; TRBD1 agrees at 8 bases. CDR3 size: 16 residues. J gave up 5 bases and V 3 bases, and 9 bases lay outside the gene matches. Germline CDR1 SGHAT, CDR2 FQNNGV. The CDR3 region has the DNA TGTGCCAGCAGCTTGATGGGACAGGCTCTCAACAATGAGCAGTTCTTC. Its translation is CASSLMGQALNNEQFF.

The chain links TRBV15 to TRBJ1-2, with D tentatively TRBD1 (6 bases). The CDR3 extends over 14 amino acids. Germline V lookup: CDR1 LNHNV, CDR2 YYDKDF (reference sequence). V was cut by 3 bases and J by 8 bases, with 16 bases left in between. CDR3 coding DNA: TGTGCCACCAGCAGTCAGGCGGGGGCCTGGGGCTACACCTTC. This sequence encodes CATSSQAGAWGYTF.

The chain is built from TRBV6-5 and TRBJ2-5; TRBD1 matches at 7 bases. V was clipped by 5 bases and J by 4 bases; unmatched bases: 10. The germline gives CDR1 MNHEY, CDR2 SVGAGI. The CDR3 loop spans 15 amino acids. The CDR3 sequence: CASSTGVTGRETQYF. Written as DNA, the CDR3 is TGTGCCAGCAGTACAGGGGTCACCGGGCGAGAGACCCAGTACTTC.

The chain couples TRBV27 to TRBJ1-1, with 7 bases that match TRBD1. Germline trimming cut 5 bases from V and 5 bases from J; bases unmatched to any gene: 11. The CDR3 totals 15 residues. Germline assignment: CDR1 MNHEY and CDR2 SMNVEV (reference sequence). CDR3 in amino acids: CASSKNTGVGTEAFF. CDR3 in DNA: TGTGCCAGCAGTAAAAACACAGGGGTAGGGACTGAAGCTTTCTTT.

This chain links TRBV5-4 with TRBJ2-7; 9 positions match TRBD2. V lost 0 bases to trimming and J lost 3 bases; unmatched junction nucleotides: 7. Looked up from germline, CDR1 is SGHNT and CDR2 is YYREEE (reference sequence). CDR3 length: 16 amino acids. As DNA, the CDR3 is TGTGCCAGCAGCTTGGTAGGCGGGAGGGCCTTCTACGAGCAGTACTTC. This gives the protein CASSLVGGRAFYEQYF.